The entry below gives a single T cell receptor beta chain sequence along with its context. The count of this clone is one. The antigen it binds to is not known. No qualities accompany the bases; no much larger clone lies one base away. Each collaborating institution followed its own protocols to collect whole blood in K2EDTA tubes. For TCRbeta analysis, collaborators shipped samples in one of three forms: frozen whole blood, isolated PBMCs, or DNA extracted from either of those sample types. This specimen belongs to a study of blood T cell repertoires in COVID-19 (TCRdb year 2020). Broadly, across the study: Collaborator samples came from the United States, Italy and Spain and covered acute and convalescent phases of COVID-19. Nearly every sample came with metadata listing a de-identified subject ID, COVID-19 status, age in years and sex. The samples were drawn from the first 160 participants of the ongoing ImmuneRACE study and from 950 to 1,500 subjects provided by 6 global collaborators. The repertoires were made available in a free public database intended to serve as a resource for research on the immune response to SARS-CoV-2. Deeply sampled blood TCRbeta repertoires from subjects exposed to, actively infected with, or recovered from COVID-19 were included in the dataset. Where HLA class I and class II types were available, the types were taken from metadata supplied by the sample provider, not from assay-based typing. The prospective study material was composed of cDNA or gDNA derived from T cells, B-cell-depleted T cells, or PBMCs.

TCRbeta CDR3 regions were amplified from genomic DNA using the immunoSEQ Assay, a bias-controlled multiplex PCR. Processing in the source paper ran as follows. The number of nucleated cells in each sample was estimated by amplification of reference gene primers within the assay. To quantify the absolute abundance of each unique TCRbeta CDR3 rearrangement, sequence reads were collapsed and filtered. For each sample, productive Simpson clonality was calculated by taking the square root of Simpson's diversity index across productive rearrangements. The table was pulled from immuneACCESS by TCRdb, which kept in-frame rearrangements only. Such tables lose some clones; where checked, under half of the loss comes from unresolved V genes, and the rest has no known cause. D and trimming were read from the DNA, whereas the V and J calls and clone size are those reported in that table. In all, the sample holds 200,000 to 250,000 clones, and around 80% of those were seen once. The ten largest clones take up about 10% of the sample.

Summary of the overall study and its limitations: The quantity of clinical and demographic metadata differed by source and by participant and was supplied without curation.

CDR1 and CDR2, per the germline V gene, are MDHEN and SYDVKM. V loses 4 bases, J loses 8 bases, and the germline ends lie 11 bases apart. From cysteine to phenylalanine, the CDR3 is 12 amino acids long. The entry retains the CDR3 DNA only, 36 bases that are in frame from base 1. The chain employs TRBV28 and TRBJ1-2, and perhaps TRBD1 as D gene, on 5 matching bases. Sequencing input: peripheral blood. The TCR comes from an elderly woman with acute or convalescent COVID-19. The CDR3 here reads CASSWVREGYTF. The bases are TGTGCCAGCAGTTGGGTCAGGGAAGGCTACACCTTC.